Listed here is a single T cell receptor (beta chain). Its target is not known. This entry comes from a study of type 1 regulatory T cells. Looking at the study overall: An in vitro protocol generated T-allo10, a Tr1-enriched, alloantigen-specific CD4 T cell product.

One entry per CDR3 protein, called by TCRdb with MiXCR from the reads. This sample has around 23,000 distinct CDR3 sequences, with roughly half found just once. This CDR3 contains 15 residues. V lost 6 bases and J lost 1, with 15 bases in between. Germline V gives CDR1 MDHEN, CDR2 SYDVKM. The genes are TRBV28 and TRBJ1-1; D is undetermined. The origin of this receptor is a human donor in good health. The sequencing sample was made of cultured T cells, either the whole culture or a sorted T cell fraction (not recorded which). The CDR3 reads CASSYDLPRNTEAFF. The DNA for the CDR3 is TGTGCCAGCAGCTACGATCTCCCAAGGAACACTGAAGCTTTCTTT.